This entry lists 21 T cell receptor beta chains sequenced from one sample in a study of blood T cell repertoires in COVID-19. TCRdb's table, derived via immunoSEQ multiplex PCR, lists solely in-frame clones and lacks some. This sample carries some 240,000 clones, around 86% of them seen once, and the ten largest clones take around 6.5%. Material: peripheral blood. Receptors originate from a man aged 60 to 75 who had recovered from COVID-19.

The V call is TRBV1, the J call TRBJ2-2; the table calls TRBD1, which could not be checked here. TRBV1 has pseudogene status. This CDR3 has 15 amino acids. CDR3 sequence reads: CTSSQGEGDTGELFF. In nucleotides, the CDR3 is TGCACCAGCAGCCAAGGAGAGGGGGACACCGGGGAGCTGTTTTTT.

This sequence joins TRBV7-2 and TRBJ2-3; 10 bases map to TRBD2. This CDR3 has 17 residues. V was pared by 2 bases and J by 9 bases, with 14 bases of the junction left unmatched. CDR1 and CDR2 from the germline V gene are SGHTA and FQGNSA. The chain's CDR3 is CASSLFGLADVGGTQYF. The CDR3 nucleotides are TGTGCCAGCAGCTTATTTGGACTAGCGGACGTGGGAGGGACGCAGTATTTT.

The rearrangement links TRBV19 to TRBJ2-2; 8 bases are shared with TRBD2. Germline CDR1 LNHDA, CDR2 SQIVND (reference sequence). The CDR3 totals 18 residues. Trimming at V came to 7 bases and at J to 3 bases, leaving 16 bases not matched to a gene. CDR3 sequence reads: CASNNLNPGRGYTGELFF. The DNA for the CDR3 is TGTGCCAGTAACAACCTCAACCCCGGGAGGGGATACACCGGGGAGCTGTTTTTT.

V is TRBV4-1 and J is TRBJ2-5; weak D call: TRBD2 (5 bases). The CDR3 has 15 amino acids. V dropped 1 base and J dropped 1 base, with 10 bases sitting between them. CDR1 is MGHRA, CDR2 YSYEKL, per germline. The CDR3 region has the DNA TGCGCCAGCAGCCAAGTTCGAGGGCCCCAAGAGACCCAGTACTTC. Its translation is CASSQVRGPQETQYF.

Many counts were recorded for this clone. The rearrangement links TRBV4-1 to TRBJ1-6, with D uncertain. Germline CDR1 MGHRA, CDR2 YSYEKL. The V end was cut by 0 bases, the J end by 6 bases, with 15 bases between. CDR3 length: 17 residues. The CDR3 DNA is TGCGCCAGCAGCCAAGATTTAGAGGGAAGGTCTAATTCACCCCTCCACTTT. This sequence encodes CASSQDLEGRSNSPLHF.

V usage is TRBV15 and J usage is TRBJ1-4; TRBD1 agrees at 7 bases. The CDR3 has 15 residues. Germline loops: CDR1 LNHNV, CDR2 YYDKDF (reference sequence). V lost 4 bases and J lost 8; bases outside the gene matches: 10. CDR3 sequence reads: CATSILVGTEEKLFF. Written as DNA, the CDR3 is TGTGCCACCAGCATCCTAGTCGGGACAGAAGAAAAACTGTTTTTT.

CDR3 protein: CATSKGEQALQGETQYF. The DNA of the CDR3 is TGTGCCACCAGCAAGGGTGAGCAGGCTCTTCAGGGGGAGACCCAGTACTTC. This chain uses TRBV15 with TRBJ2-5; a possible D gene is TRBD1 (6 bases). Trimming took off 4 bases at V and 5 bases at J, with 23 bases between the two ends. CDR3 length: 17 residues. Germline loops: CDR1 LNHNV, CDR2 YYDKDF (reference sequence).

The CDR3 loop is CASGLGLKDGYRSYEQYF. The CDR3 DNA sequence: TGTGCTAGTGGTTTGGGACTAAAGGACGGATATCGCTCCTACGAGCAGTACTTC. The gene calls are TRBV12-5 and TRBJ2-7, with a possible D match to TRBD2 (5 bases). V shed 1 base and J shed 0 bases, with 19 bases lying between them. CDR3 length: 18 residues. Germline assignment: CDR1 LGHNT and CDR2 FRNRAP.

This chain joins TRBV28 and TRBJ1-2, with a possible D match to TRBD1 (5 bases). V was pared by 5 bases and J by 5 bases, with 12 bases between. The CDR3 spans 13 residues. Looked up from germline, CDR1 is MDHEN and CDR2 is SYDVKM. Written as DNA, the CDR3 is TGTGCCAGCAGTAGGGTGGAGGGGTATGGCTACACCTTC. Its translation is CASSRVEGYGYTF.

The chain links TRBV15 to TRBJ2-7, with TRBD1 identical over 8 bases. The V gene end was trimmed by 0 bases and the J gene end by 6 bases; junction bases not matched to a gene: 10. The germline CDR1 and CDR2 sequences are LNHNV and YYDKDF (reference sequence). CDR3 size: 16 residues. CDR3 bases: TGTGCCACCAGCAGAGATTACGGCGGGACAGGCATCGAGCAGTACTTC. Amino acid sequence: CATSRDYGGTGIEQYF. The variable domain in full, completed from reference TRBV15 and TRBJ2-7, reads DAMVIQNPRYQVTQFGKPVTLSCSQTLNHNVMYWYQQKSSQAPKLLFHYYDKDFNNEADTPDNFQSRRPNTSFCFLDIRSPGLGDTAMYLCATSRDYGGTGIEQYFGPGTRLTVT.

The V gene is TRBV11-1, the J gene TRBJ1-1; no clear D gene. Looked up from germline, CDR1 is SGHAT and CDR2 is FQDESV (reference sequence). Trimming left V 4 bases short and J 7 bases short, with 16 bases between. The CDR3 contains 14 residues. The CDR3 sequence: CASSYRRGWGEAFF. The CDR3 coding sequence is TGTGCCAGCAGCTACCGCCGGGGTTGGGGTGAAGCTTTCTTT.

The chain links TRBV11-2 to TRBJ1-1; weak D call: TRBD1 (5 bases). Germline V gene data show CDR1 as SGHAT and CDR2 as FQNNGV. Trimming cost V 6 bases and J 7 bases, with 12 bases left between them. This CDR3 comprises 12 residues. CDR3 sequence: CASRYRGYEAFF. CDR3 in DNA: TGTGCCAGCAGGTATAGGGGCTATGAAGCTTTCTTT.

The chain uses TRBV6-2 or TRBV6-3 and TRBJ1-5, with D possibly being TRBD1 (6 bases). V dropped 2 bases and J dropped 6 bases, with 11 bases sitting between them. The CDR3 consists of 14 residues. The germline V gene encodes CDR1 MNHEY and CDR2 SVGEGT. The CDR3 loop reads CASSYQGLVQPQHF. The CDR3 region has the DNA TGTGCCAGCAGTTACCAGGGGCTGGTTCAGCCCCAGCATTTT.

To note about this clone: Other DNA sequences in this specimen translate into the identical CDR3. The rearrangement joins TRBV7-2 to TRBJ2-7; 8 bases agree with TRBD2. Trimming took 2 bases from V and 2 from J; bases not matched to a gene: 2. CDR1 SGHTA and CDR2 FQGNSA come from the germline V gene. This CDR3 contains 14 residues. The CDR3 sequence: CASSLPGGPYEQYF. The CDR3 region has the DNA TGTGCCAGCAGCTTACCGGGAGGGCCCTACGAGCAGTACTTC.

The V and J genes are TRBV9 and TRBJ2-5, with a weak D call TRBD2 (5 bases). Trimming took off 4 bases at V and 5 bases at J, with 12 bases between the two ends. Germline-derived CDR1 and CDR2 are SGDLS and YYNGEE. This CDR3 has 13 amino acids. This chain's CDR3 is CASSPSGRETQYF. DNA for the CDR3: TGTGCCAGCAGCCCAAGCGGAAGGGAGACCCAGTACTTC.

This chain links TRBV21-1 with TRBJ1-4; the table's D call, TRBD1, has no DNA check behind it. TRBV21-1 is a recognized pseudogene. The CDR3 runs to 14 residues. CDR3 nucleotides: TGTGCCAGCAGCAAAGGGCCAGGGGATGAAAAACTGTTTTTT. It specifies CASSKGPGDEKLFF.

This sequence joins TRBV7-3 and TRBJ2-2; 7 positions agree with TRBD1. V was clipped by 5 bases and J by 8 bases; unmatched bases: 11. Germline CDR1 is SGHTA and CDR2 is FQGTGA. This CDR3 is 15 amino acids long. The CDR3 nucleotides read TGTGCCAGCAGCCAAGGGGACAGCCCCCGAGGGGAGCTGTTTTTT. Translated: CASSQGDSPRGELFF.

This chain joins TRBV12-5 and TRBJ2-7; D gene unclear. This CDR3 is built from 14 residues. Between the trimmed V and J ends, which lost 2 bases and 3 bases, there was a span of 11 bases. CDR1 LGHNT and CDR2 FRNRAP come from the germline V gene. CDR3 amino acids: CASGLSGLSYEQYF. In DNA, the CDR3 is TGTGCTAGTGGTTTGTCAGGCCTCAGCTACGAGCAGTACTTC.

The chain combines TRBV7-2 with TRBJ2-5; D remains ambiguous. From germline, CDR1 is SGHTA and CDR2 FQGNSA. Trimming cost V 5 bases and J 6 bases, with 13 bases left between them. This CDR3 is 13 amino acids long. CDR3 loop: CASSLDGEKTQYF. The CDR3 coding sequence is TGTGCCAGCAGCCTAGACGGAGAGAAGACCCAGTACTTC.

This clone was seen only once. This rearrangement joins TRBV11-2 to TRBJ2-7; D is ambiguous. The CDR3 contains 15 residues. The germline V gene encodes CDR1 SGHAT and CDR2 FQNNGV. V was clipped by 1 base and J by 0 bases, with 10 bases between them. The CDR3 sequence: CASSLAIGGSYEQYF. The CDR3 nucleotides read TGTGCCAGCAGCTTAGCTATCGGCGGCTCCTACGAGCAGTACTTC.

The CDR3 reads CASSPPGKQETQYF. CDR3 nucleotide sequence: TGTGCCAGCAGCCCCCCGGGGAAACAAGAGACCCAGTACTTC. The chain is built from TRBV7-9 and TRBJ2-5; a possible D gene is TRBD2 (5 bases). Germline V gene lookup returns CDR1 SEHNR and CDR2 FQNEAQ (reference sequence). CDR3 length: 14 amino acids. V lost 5 bases to trimming and J lost 2 bases, with 12 bases between them.